A selection of T cell receptor beta chains follows, all from one sample in a study of shared T cell receptors in the human thymus. Only in-frame clones appear in the TCRdb table, and some are missing; sequencing was by immunoSEQ multiplex PCR. The data show 600,000 to 900,000 clones, approximately 85% seen once. These data also featured in a second study, about human thymus T cells.

Material for sequencing was thymocytes. These receptors were taken from a girl younger than two with a congenital heart defect. CDR3s include the opening cysteine and the closing phenylalanine or tryptophan. Fields, in order: V gene, D gene, clone size, J gene, CDR3 DNA, CDR3 protein. The D gene is left open where the match is weak. Expanded clones are given a class, and other clones once, few, many or no size at all.

TRBV4-1	TRBD1	NA	TRBJ2-4	TGCGCCAGCAGCCAAGCGTCAACAGGGGCGAACATTCAGTACTTC	CASSQASTGANIQYF
TRBV10-2	TRBD1	NA	TRBJ1-1	TGCGCCAGCAGTGCGACAGGGGGGAACACTGAAGCTTTCTTT	CASSATGGNTEAFF
TRBV6-6	NA	NA	TRBJ1-5	TGTGCCAGCACCCTAATGCGCCTCCTGAGCAATCAGCCCCAGCATTTT	CASTLMRLLSNQPQHF
TRBV2	NA	NA	TRBJ1-1	TGTGCCACCGGGCGGGGGCGAGCTTTCTTT	CATGRGRAFF
TRBV29-1	NA	few	TRBJ2-1	TGCAGCGTTGAGTCGCGGGGCACAAACTCGGAACCCAATGAGCAGTTCTTC	CSVESRGTNSEPNEQFF
TRBV28	TRBD1	NA	TRBJ1-2	TGTGCCAGCAGTTCCCTTGGACAGGGTAACTATGGCTACACCTTC	CASSSLGQGNYGYTF
TRBV6-5	NA	NA	TRBJ1-4	TGTGCCAGCAGTTACCGCAGGCACAATGAAAAACTGTTTTTT	CASSYRRHNEKLFF
TRBV5-1	NA	once	TRBJ2-3	TGCGCCAGCAGCTGGAGAAAGGGGTCTAGCACAGATACGCAGTATTTT	CASSWRKGSSTDTQYF
TRBV7-9	TRBD1	NA	TRBJ1-5	TGTGCCAGCAGCTCTTCGACCGGACAGGTACATAGCAATCAGCCCCAGCATTTT	CASSSSTGQVHSNQPQHF
TRBV14	NA	once	TRBJ2-5	TGTGCCAGCAGCCAAGATTTCGGGACCCAGTACTTC	CASSQDFGTQYF
TRBV4-1	NA	few	TRBJ1-5	TGCGCCAGCAGCCAAGACGGGGCCGGCGGGGGCGATCAGCCCCAGCATTTT	CASSQDGAGGGDQPQHF
TRBV28	TRBD1	NA	TRBJ2-7	TGTGCCAGCACAGTCCCGGGACAGGGTTCGGGCTCGGCCTACGAGCAGTACTTC	CASTVPGQGSGSAYEQYF
TRBV6-5	NA	few	TRBJ1-2	TGTGCCAGCAGTCCTGCACTAAACTATGGCTACACCTTC	CASSPALNYGYTF
TRBV7-8	TRBD1	NA	TRBJ1-5	TGTGCCAGCAGCTTATCATCCGGGACAGTAAAGCCCCAGCATTTT	CASSLSSGTVKPQHF
TRBV18	NA	NA	TRBJ1-5	TGTGCCAGCTCACCTGGGCAGGTTATTGGTCAGCCCCAGCATTTT	CASSPGQVIGQPQHF
TRBV6-4	NA	NA	TRBJ2-2	TGTGCCAGCAGTACCCGGAGGGGCACCGGGGAGCTGTTTTTT	CASSTRRGTGELFF
TRBV15	TRBD2	NA	TRBJ2-7	TGTGCCACCAGCCGACGTCCCCGACCTGAGGCGGGGGGGCCGTGGGAGCAGTACTTC	CATSRRPRPEAGGPWEQYF
TRBV27	NA	NA	TRBJ1-6	TGTGCCAGCAGCAGGGTGAGAGAATATAATTCACCCCTCCACTTT	CASSRVREYNSPLHF
TRBV7-9	NA	NA	TRBJ1-3	TGTGCCAGCAGCTTAGGTCGTATTAACAGGGAACCTGGAAACACCATATATTTT	CASSLGRINREPGNTIYF
TRBV10-3	NA	NA	TRBJ2-7	TGTGCCGCCTCACGGGGGGCGGAAGGCGAGCAGTACTTC	CAASRGAEGEQYF
TRBV19	TRBD1	NA	TRBJ1-2	TGTGCCAGCTGGAACAGGGGAAATCACGGCTACACCTTC	CASWNRGNHGYTF
TRBV4-3	NA	NA	TRBJ2-1	TGCGCCAGCAGCCCGCGTGAGATCGGCTACAATGAGCAGTTCTTC	CASSPREIGYNEQFF
TRBV10-3	NA	NA	TRBJ1-5	TGTGCCATCAGTGAGCCAGGGGACAATCAGCCCCAGCATTTT	CAISEPGDNQPQHF
TRBV29-1	NA	NA	TRBJ1-2	TGCAGCGACCAGACCCGGGGTGGCTACACCTTC	CSDQTRGGYTF
TRBV5-6	NA	NA	TRBJ1-6	TGTGCCAGCAGCTTGAAGAGACAGCGATGGTCAGATTCACCCCTCCACTTT	CASSLKRQRWSDSPLHF
TRBV6-6	NA	NA	TRBJ2-7	TGTGCCAGCATCAAATCTATTCCCTACGAGCAGTACTTC	CASIKSIPYEQYF
TRBV5-4	TRBD2	NA	TRBJ2-7	TGTGCCAGCAGCAGTGCTAGCGGGGGGAACTACGAGCAGTACTTC	CASSSASGGNYEQYF